The sequence of this T cell receptor (beta chain) was determined in a study of cytotoxic CD8 clonotypes in ibrutinib-treated CLL. The CDR3 totals 14 residues. The germline V gene encodes CDR1 SGHRS and CDR2 YFSETQ. J lost 1 base, V lost 3 bases, and 3 bases had no gene match. Using immunoSEQ multiplex PCR, the repertoire was profiled, and TCRdb retains in-frame clones only, with some absent. The sample holds fewer than 25,000 clones; roughly 62% are singletons and the top ten take 25% to 30%. This chain joins TRBV5-1 and TRBJ2-5; TRBD1 agrees at 7 bases. Sequencing used PBMCs, obtained after 24 months of ibrutinib treatment. The origin of this receptor is a human donor with chronic lymphocytic leukemia. CDR3 coding DNA: TGCGCCAGCAGCTATCAGGGGGTCCAAGAGACCCAGTACTTC. As protein: CASSYQGVQETQYF.